The 9 T cell receptor beta chains below all came from one sample that was sequenced in a study of regulatory T cells in long-lasting Graves disease. Construction of the TCR beta libraries employed iRepertoire HTBI primers in conjunction with Arm-PCR of CDR3 regions. TCRdb redid the calling of the multiplex PCR reads with MiXCR, one entry per CDR3 protein. This sample yields 300,000 to 450,000 distinct CDR3 sequences, of which about 16% are seen a single time; over 20% belongs to the top ten. Indicated time point: newly diagnosed GD, antithyroid drugs for less than 3 months. Making the TCR library involved RNA that had been extracted from PBMCs. Sample: peripheral blood mononuclear cells (PBMCs), taken at new diagnosis, from a patient treated with antithyroid drugs. These receptors came from a female donor with Graves disease.

This clonotype came up many times. The CDR3 here is CASTGQPVVRETQYF. The CDR3 nucleotides read TGTGCCAGCACCGGACAACCCGTCGTAAGGGAGACCCAGTACTTC. The V gene is TRBV2, the J gene TRBJ2-5; D perhaps matches TRBD1 (5 bases). Germline V gives CDR1 SNHLY, CDR2 FYNNEI. The CDR3 consists of 15 residues. V was clipped by 7 bases and J by 5 bases, with 20 bases between them.

The V and J genes are TRBV5-1 and TRBJ1-4; possibly TRBD1 for D (5 bases). The CDR3 runs 13 residues. With 5 bases removed from V and 7 bases from J, the gap between germline ends came to 12 bases. The V gene's germline CDR1 is SGHRS and CDR2 YFSETQ. The CDR3 sequence: CASSSRVGEKLFF. CDR3 bases: TGCGCCAGCAGTTCCAGGGTTGGTGAAAAACTGTTTTTT.

V and J are TRBV2 and TRBJ1-2, with D perhaps matching TRBD1 (6 bases). The CDR3 extends over 15 amino acids. CDR1 is SNHLY and CDR2 is FYNNEI in the germline V gene. Trimming took off 8 bases at V and 6 bases at J, with 22 bases between the two ends. The CDR3 DNA is TGTGCCAGCGGTAAGGGTCAGGGGCAAGACGATGGCTACACCTTC. It encodes CASGKGQGQDDGYTF.

As concerns this clonotype: This could be a read error, since a much larger clone is one nucleotide away. The chain employs TRBV12-3 or TRBV12-4 and TRBJ2-1; 10 nucleotides line up with TRBD2. V trimming: 5 bases; J trimming: 4 bases; junction bases outside the gene matches: 5. This CDR3 spans 15 amino acids. CDR3 DNA sequence: TGTGCCAGCAGTGCCCGGACTAGCGGTTACAATGAGCAGTTCTTC. Amino acids: CASSARTSGYNEQFF.

This clonotype has ten or more counts. The V gene is TRBV4-3, the J gene TRBJ1-6; D ambiguous. Trimming took 0 bases from V and 13 from J, leaving 16 bases between them. This CDR3 region has 15 residues. Germline V CDR1 and CDR2: LGHNA, YSLEER. CDR3 residues: CASSQDFSRGPPLHF. DNA of the CDR3: TGCGCCAGCAGCCAAGATTTTTCTCGGGGTCCGCCCCTCCACTTT.

There are many counts of this clonotype. The chain joins TRBV18 to TRBJ2-7; D is uncertain. CDR1 and CDR2 (germline): KGHSH, LQKENI. There are 12 residues in the CDR3. The ends were cut back, 2 bases at V and 5 bases at J, with 7 bases in the middle. CDR3 amino acids: CASSPLSNEQYF. The CDR3 bases are TGTGCCAGCTCACCATTATCTAACGAGCAGTACTTC.

This clonotype was seen at least ten times. The genes are TRBV13 and TRBJ1-2; a possible D gene is TRBD1 (5 bases). This CDR3 has 15 residues. The V end was cut by 6 bases, the J end by 4 bases, with 18 bases between. Germline loops: CDR1 PRHDT, CDR2 FYEKMQ (reference sequence). CDR3 DNA: TGTGCCAGCAGATCATCTCCCGGGACGCGCTATGGCTACACCTTC. Amino acid sequence: CASRSSPGTRYGYTF.

This clonotype was recorded many times. This chain uses TRBV5-5 with TRBJ1-2; a weak D match, TRBD1 (6 bases). This CDR3 region has 15 residues. From germline, CDR1 is SGHKS and CDR2 YYEKEE (reference sequence). Deletions cut 4 bases from V and 2 bases from J, with 15 bases between. The CDR3 is CASSGGAGVNYGYTF. The CDR3 DNA reads as TGTGCCAGCAGCGGGGGGGCAGGAGTGAACTATGGCTACACCTTC.

This clonotype was observed at least ten times. The V gene is TRBV12-3 or TRBV12-4, the J gene TRBJ2-2; the D is unclear. V lost 1 base and J lost 7, with 19 bases in between. The CDR3 extends over 17 amino acids. The CDR3 spells CASSLDPFGFSRGELFF. DNA of the CDR3: TGTGCCAGCAGTTTAGACCCCTTCGGTTTCTCCCGCGGGGAGCTGTTTTTT.